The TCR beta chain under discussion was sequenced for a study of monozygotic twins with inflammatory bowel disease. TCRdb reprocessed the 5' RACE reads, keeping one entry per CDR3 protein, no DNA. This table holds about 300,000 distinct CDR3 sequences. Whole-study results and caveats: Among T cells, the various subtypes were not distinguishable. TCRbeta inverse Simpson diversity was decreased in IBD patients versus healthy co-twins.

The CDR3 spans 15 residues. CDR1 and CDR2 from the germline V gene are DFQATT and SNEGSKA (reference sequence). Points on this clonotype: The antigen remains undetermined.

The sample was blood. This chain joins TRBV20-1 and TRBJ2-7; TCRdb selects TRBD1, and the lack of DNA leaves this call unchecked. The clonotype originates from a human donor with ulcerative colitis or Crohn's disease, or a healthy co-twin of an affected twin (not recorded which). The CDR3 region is CSAMGDRGLVNEQYF.